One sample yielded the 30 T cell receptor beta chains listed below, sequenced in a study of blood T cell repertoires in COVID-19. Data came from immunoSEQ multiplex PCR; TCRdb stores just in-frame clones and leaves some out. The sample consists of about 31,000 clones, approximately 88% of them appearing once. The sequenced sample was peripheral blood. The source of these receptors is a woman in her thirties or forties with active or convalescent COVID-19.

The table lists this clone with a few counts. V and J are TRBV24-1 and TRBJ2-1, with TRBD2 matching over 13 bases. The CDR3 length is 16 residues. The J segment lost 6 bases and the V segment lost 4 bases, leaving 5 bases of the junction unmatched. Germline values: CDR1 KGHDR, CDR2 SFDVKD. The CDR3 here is CATSDPGTSGTNEQFF. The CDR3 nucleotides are TGTGCCACCAGTGACCCCGGGACTAGCGGGACCAATGAGCAGTTCTTC.

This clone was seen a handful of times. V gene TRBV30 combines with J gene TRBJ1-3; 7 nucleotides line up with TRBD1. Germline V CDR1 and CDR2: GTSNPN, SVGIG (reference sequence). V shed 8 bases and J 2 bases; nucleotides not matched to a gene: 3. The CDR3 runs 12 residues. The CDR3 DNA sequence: TGTGCCGTAGACAGGGCTGGAAACACCATATATTTT. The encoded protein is CAVDRAGNTIYF.

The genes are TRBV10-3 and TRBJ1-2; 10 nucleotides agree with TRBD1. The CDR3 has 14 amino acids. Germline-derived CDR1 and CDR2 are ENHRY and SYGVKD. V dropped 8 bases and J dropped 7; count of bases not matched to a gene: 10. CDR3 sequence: CAIDRQGASGGYTF. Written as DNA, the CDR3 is TGTGCCATCGACAGACAGGGGGCATCGGGTGGCTACACCTTC.

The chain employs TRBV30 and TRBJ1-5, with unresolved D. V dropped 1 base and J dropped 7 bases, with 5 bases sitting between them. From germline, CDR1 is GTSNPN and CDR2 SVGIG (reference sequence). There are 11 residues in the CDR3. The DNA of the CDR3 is TGTGCCTGGAGTGACGGGCAGCCCCAGCATTTT. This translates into CAWSDGQPQHF. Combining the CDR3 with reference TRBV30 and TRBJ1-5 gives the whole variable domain SQTIHQWPATLVQPVGSPLSLECTVEGTSNPNLYWYRQAAGRGLQLLFYSVGIGQISSEVPQNLSASRPQDRQFILSSKKLLLSDSGFYLCAWSDGQPQHFGDGTRLSIL.

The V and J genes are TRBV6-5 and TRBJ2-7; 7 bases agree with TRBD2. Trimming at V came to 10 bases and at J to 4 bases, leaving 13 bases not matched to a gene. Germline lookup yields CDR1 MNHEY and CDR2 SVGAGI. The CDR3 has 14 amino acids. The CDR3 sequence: CATSSGAQGYEQYF. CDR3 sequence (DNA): TGTGCCACCAGCAGCGGGGCGCAAGGGTACGAGCAGTACTTC.

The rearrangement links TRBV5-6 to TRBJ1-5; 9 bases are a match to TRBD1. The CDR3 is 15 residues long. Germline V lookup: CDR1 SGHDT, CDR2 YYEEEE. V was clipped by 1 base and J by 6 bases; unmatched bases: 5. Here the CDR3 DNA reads TGTGCCAGCAGCTTGATGGGACAGGGCGGTCAGCCCCAGCATTTT. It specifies CASSLMGQGGQPQHF.

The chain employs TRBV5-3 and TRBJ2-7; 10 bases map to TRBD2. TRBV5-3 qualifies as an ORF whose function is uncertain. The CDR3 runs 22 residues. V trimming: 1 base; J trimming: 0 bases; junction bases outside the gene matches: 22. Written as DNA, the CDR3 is TGTGCCAGAAGCTTGCGGGCAAGGCTAGCGGGGGCTATAACCCCGGACTCCTACGAGCAGTACTTC. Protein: CARSLRARLAGAITPDSYEQYF.

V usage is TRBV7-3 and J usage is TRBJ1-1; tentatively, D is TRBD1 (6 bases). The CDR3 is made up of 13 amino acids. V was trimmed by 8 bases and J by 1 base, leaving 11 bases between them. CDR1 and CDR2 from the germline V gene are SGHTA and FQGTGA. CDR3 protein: CASGATGNTEAFF. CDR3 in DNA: TGTGCCAGCGGGGCGACAGGGAACACTGAAGCTTTCTTT.

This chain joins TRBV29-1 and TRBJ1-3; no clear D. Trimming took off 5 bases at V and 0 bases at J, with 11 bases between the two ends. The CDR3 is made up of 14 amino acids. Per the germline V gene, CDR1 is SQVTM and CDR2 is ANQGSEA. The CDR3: CSVRGGDSGNTIYF. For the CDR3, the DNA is TGCAGCGTTCGCGGCGGGGACTCTGGAAACACCATATATTTT.

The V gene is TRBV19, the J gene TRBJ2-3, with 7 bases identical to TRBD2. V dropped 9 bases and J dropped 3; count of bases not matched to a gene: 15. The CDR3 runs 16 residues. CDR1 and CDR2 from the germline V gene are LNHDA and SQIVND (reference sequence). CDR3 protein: CASTTAGAGATDTQYF. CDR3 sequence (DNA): TGTGCCAGCACGACCGCCGGGGCGGGAGCTACAGATACGCAGTATTTT.

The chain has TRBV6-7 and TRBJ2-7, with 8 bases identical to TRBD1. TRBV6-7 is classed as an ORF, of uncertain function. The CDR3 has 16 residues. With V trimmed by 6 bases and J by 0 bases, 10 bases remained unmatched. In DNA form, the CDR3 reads TGTGCCAGCAGCCGAGGGGACAGGTCTCTCTCCTACGAGCAGTACTTC. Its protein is CASSRGDRSLSYEQYF.

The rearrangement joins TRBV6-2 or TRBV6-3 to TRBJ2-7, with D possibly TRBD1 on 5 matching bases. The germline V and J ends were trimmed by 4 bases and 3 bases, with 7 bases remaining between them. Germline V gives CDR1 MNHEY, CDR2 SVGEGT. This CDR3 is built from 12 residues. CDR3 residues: CASSFRVYEQYF. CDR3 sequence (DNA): TGTGCCAGCAGTTTCAGGGTCTACGAGCAGTACTTC.

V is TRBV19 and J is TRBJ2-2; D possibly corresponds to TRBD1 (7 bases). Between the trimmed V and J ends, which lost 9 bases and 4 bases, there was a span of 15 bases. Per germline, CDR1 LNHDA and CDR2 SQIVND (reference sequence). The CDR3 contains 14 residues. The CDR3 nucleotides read TGTGCCAGCTTCAGGGGGGCGGGCACCGGGGAGCTGTTTTTT. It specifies CASFRGAGTGELFF.

The CDR3 sequence: CASRRAGIELHF. The CDR3 DNA sequence: TGTGCCAGCAGACGCGCCGGGATAGAGTTGCATTTT. This sequence joins TRBV5-8 and TRBJ1-5; D unclear. In germline, CDR1 is SGHTS, CDR2 YDEGEE. Trimming took off 5 bases at V and 15 bases at J, with 18 bases between the two ends. The CDR3 contains 12 residues.

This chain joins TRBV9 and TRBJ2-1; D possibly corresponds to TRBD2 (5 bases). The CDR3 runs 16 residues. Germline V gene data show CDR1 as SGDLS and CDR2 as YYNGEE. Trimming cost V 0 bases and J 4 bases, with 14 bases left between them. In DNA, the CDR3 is TGTGCCAGCAGCGTAGAACTATTAGCGCCGTACAATGAGCAGTTCTTC. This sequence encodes CASSVELLAPYNEQFF.

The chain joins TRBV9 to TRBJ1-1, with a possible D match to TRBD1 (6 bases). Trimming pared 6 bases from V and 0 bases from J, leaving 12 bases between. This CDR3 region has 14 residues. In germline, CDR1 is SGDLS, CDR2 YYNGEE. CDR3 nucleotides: TGTGCCAGCAACCGAGGGGGAATGAACACTGAAGCTTTCTTT. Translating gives CASNRGGMNTEAFF.

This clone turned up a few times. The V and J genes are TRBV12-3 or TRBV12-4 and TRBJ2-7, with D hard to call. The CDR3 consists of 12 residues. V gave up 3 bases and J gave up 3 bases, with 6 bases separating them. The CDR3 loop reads CASSLGDYEQYF. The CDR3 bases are TGTGCCAGCAGTTTGGGCGACTACGAGCAGTACTTC.

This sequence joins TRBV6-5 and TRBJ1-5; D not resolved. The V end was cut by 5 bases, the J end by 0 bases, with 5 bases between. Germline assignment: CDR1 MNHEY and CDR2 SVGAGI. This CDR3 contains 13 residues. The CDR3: CASSLVSNQPQHF. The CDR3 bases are TGTGCCAGCAGTCTTGTTAGCAATCAGCCCCAGCATTTT.

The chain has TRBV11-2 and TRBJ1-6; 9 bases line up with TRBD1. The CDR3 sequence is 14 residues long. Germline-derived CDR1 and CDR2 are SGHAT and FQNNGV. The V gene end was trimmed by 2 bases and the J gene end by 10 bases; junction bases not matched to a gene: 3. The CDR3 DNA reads TGTGCCAGCAGCTTAAACAGGGGGCGATCACCCCTCCACTTT. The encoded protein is CASSLNRGRSPLHF.

The CDR3 DNA reads TGTGCCAGCAGTCCGGGACAGGGTTTTCCATCTGGGGCCAACGTCCTGACTTTC. It specifies CASSPGQGFPSGANVLTF. The gene calls are TRBV27 and TRBJ2-6; TRBD1 matches 9 bases. CDR1 is MNHEY, CDR2 SMNVEV, per germline (reference sequence). The CDR3 is 18 residues long. The V gene end was trimmed by 5 bases and the J gene end by 1 base; junction bases not matched to a gene: 9.

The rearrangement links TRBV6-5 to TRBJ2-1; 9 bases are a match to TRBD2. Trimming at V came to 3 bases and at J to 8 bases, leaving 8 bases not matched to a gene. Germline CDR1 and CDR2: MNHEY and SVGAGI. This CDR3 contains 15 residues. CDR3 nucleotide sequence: TGTGCCAGCAGTTATGGGACTAGCAGTGATTATGAGCAGTTCTTC. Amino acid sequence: CASSYGTSSDYEQFF.

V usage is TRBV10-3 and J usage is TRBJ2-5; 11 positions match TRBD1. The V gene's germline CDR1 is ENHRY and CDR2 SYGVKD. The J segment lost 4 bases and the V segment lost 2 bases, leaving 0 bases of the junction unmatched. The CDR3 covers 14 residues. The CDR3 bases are TGTGCCATCAGTGAGGGGACAGGGGGAGAGACCCAGTACTTC. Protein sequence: CAISEGTGGETQYF.

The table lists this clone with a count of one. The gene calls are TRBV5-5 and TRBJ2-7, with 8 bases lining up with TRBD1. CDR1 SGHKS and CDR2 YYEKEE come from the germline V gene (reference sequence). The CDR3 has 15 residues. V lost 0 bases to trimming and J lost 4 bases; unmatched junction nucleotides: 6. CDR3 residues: CASSLEAGGSYEQYF. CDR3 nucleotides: TGTGCCAGCAGCTTGGAGGCAGGGGGCTCGTACGAGCAGTACTTC. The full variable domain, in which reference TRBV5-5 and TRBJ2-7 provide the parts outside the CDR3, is DAGVTQSPTHLIKTRGQQVTLRCSPISGHKSVSWYQQVLGQGPQFIFQYYEKEERGRGNFPDRFSARQFPNYSSELNVNALLLGDSALYLCASSLEAGGSYEQYFGPGTRLTVT.

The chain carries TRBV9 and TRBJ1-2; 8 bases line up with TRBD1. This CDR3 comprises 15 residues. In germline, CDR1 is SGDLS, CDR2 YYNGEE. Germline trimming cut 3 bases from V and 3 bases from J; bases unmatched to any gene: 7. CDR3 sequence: CASSDDRGAHYGYTF. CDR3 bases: TGTGCCAGCAGCGACGACAGGGGAGCTCACTATGGCTACACCTTC. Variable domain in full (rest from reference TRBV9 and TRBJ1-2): DSGVTQTPKHLITATGQRVTLRCSPRSGDLSVYWYQQSLDQGLQFLIQYYNGEERAKGNILERFSAQQFPDLHSELNLSSLELGDSALYFCASSDDRGAHYGYTFGSGTRLTVV.

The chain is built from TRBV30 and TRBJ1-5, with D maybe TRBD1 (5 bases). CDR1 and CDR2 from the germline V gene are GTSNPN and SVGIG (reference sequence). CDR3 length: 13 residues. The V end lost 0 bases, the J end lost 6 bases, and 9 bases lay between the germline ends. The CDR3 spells CAWSVGGSQPQHF. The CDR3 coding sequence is TGTGCCTGGAGTGTCGGGGGGAGTCAGCCCCAGCATTTT.

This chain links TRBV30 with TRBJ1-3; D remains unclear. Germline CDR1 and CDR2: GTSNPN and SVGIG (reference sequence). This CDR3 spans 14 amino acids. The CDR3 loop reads CLCEPGNSGNTIYF. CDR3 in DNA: TGTCTTTGTGAGCCCGGGAACTCTGGAAACACCATATATTTT.

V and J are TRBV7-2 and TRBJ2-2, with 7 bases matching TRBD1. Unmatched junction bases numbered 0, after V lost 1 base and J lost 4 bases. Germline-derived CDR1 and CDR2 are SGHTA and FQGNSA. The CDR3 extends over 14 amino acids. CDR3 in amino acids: CASSLGQGTGELFF. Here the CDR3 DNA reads TGTGCCAGCAGCTTAGGACAGGGCACCGGGGAGCTGTTTTTT.

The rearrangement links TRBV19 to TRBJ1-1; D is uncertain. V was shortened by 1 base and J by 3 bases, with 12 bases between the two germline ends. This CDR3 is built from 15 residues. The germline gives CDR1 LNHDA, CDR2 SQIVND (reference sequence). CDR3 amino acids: CASSIGLTQHTEAFF. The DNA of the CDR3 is TGTGCCAGTAGTATAGGACTCACGCAACACACTGAAGCTTTCTTT. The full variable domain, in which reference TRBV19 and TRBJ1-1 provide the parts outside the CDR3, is DGGITQSPKYLFRKEGQNVTLSCEQNLNHDAMYWYRQDPGQGLRLIYYSQIVNDFQKGDIAEGYSVSREKKESFPLTVTSAQKNPTAFYLCASSIGLTQHTEAFFGQGTRLTVV.

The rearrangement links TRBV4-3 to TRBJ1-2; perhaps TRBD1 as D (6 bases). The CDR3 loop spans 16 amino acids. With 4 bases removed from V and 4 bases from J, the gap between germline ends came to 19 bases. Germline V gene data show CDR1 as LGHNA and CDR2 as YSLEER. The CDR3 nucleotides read TGCGCCAGCAGCCGGGAACGGGCAGGGGATGGCTATGGCTACACCTTC. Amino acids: CASSRERAGDGYGYTF.

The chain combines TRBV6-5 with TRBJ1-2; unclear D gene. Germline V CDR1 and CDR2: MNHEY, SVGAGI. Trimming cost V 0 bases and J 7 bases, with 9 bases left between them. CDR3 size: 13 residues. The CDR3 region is CASSYSTRGGYTF. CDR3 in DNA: TGTGCCAGCAGTTACTCGACCCGCGGTGGCTACACCTTC.